This TCR beta chain stems from a study of T cells in Graves' hyperthyroidism and ophthalmopathy. This clonotype was counted ten times or more. RNA transcripts provided the source from which TCR beta CDR3 regions were amplified. In the first-round RT-PCR of the TCR CDR3, the HTBI primer set was used. Via MiXCR, TCRdb re-called the multiplex PCR reads, giving one row per CDR3 protein. The sample records about 420,000 distinct CDR3 sequences, approximately 14% being singletons. Germline assignment: CDR1 SGHRS and CDR2 YFSETQ. The CDR3 runs to 14 residues. Trimming took 0 bases from V and 7 from J; bases not matched to a gene: 1.

The sample was blood. The rearrangement links TRBV5-1 to TRBJ1-6; 7 bases match TRBD1. This receptor was obtained from a woman aged 18-29 years with Graves' hyperthyroidism. The CDR3 sequence: CASSLGQGNSPLHF. The CDR3 nucleotides read TGCGCCAGCAGCTTGGGACAGGGAAATTCACCCCTCCACTTT.